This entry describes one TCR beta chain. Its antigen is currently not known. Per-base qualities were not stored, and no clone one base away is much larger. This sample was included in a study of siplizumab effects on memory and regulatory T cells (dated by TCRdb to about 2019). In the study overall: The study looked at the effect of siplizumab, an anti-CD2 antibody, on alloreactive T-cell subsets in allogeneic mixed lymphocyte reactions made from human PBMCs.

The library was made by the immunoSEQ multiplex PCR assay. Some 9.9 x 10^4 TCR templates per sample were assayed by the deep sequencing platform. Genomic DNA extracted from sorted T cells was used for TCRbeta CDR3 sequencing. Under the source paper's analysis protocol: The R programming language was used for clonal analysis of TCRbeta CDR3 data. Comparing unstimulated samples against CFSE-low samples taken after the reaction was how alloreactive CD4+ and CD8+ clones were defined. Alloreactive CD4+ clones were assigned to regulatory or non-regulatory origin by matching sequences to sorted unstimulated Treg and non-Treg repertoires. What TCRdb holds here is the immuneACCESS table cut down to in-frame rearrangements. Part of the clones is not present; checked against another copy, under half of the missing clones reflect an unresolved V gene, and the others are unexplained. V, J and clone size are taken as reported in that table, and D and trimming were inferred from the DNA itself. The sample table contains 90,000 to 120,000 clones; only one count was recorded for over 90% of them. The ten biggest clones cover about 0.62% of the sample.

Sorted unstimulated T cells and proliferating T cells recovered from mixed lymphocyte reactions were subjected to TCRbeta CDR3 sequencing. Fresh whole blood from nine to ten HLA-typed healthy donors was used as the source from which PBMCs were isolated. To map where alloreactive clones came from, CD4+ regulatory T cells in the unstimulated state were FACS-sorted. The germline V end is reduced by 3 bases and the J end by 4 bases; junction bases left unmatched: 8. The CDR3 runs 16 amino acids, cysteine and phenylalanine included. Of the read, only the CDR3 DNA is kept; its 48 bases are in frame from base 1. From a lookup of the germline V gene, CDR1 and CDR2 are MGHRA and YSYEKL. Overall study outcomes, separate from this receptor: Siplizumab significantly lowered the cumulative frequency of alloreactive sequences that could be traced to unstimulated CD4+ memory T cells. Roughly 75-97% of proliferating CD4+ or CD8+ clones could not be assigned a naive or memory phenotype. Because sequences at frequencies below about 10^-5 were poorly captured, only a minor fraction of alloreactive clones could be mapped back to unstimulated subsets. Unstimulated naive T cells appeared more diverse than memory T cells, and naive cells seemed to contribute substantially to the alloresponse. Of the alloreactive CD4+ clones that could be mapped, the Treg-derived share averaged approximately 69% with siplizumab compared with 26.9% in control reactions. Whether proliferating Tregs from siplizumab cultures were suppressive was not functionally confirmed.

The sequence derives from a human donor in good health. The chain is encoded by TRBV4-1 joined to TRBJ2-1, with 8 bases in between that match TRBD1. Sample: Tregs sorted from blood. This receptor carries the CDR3 CASSHFRRQGYNEQFF. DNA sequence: TGCGCCAGCAGCCATTTCCGACGACAGGGGTACAATGAGCAGTTCTTC.